What follows describes a single T cell receptor beta chain. Its cognate antigen is unknown. The data were taken from a study of identical twins. Study results and caveats: Conclusions leaned on cross-sectional statistical analysis and did not track the same donors over time.

TCRdb reprocessed the 5' RACE reads via MiXCR and lists one record per CDR3 protein. Among approximately 670,000 distinct CDR3 sequences listed, around 6% were seen once. CDR1 is SGHDN and CDR2 is FVKESK in the germline V gene. The CDR3 extends over 16 amino acids. Trimming shortened V by 1 base and J by 2 bases, and 12 bases separated the two germline ends. Sequences were obtained from naive T cells sorted from blood. The receptor was isolated from a man between 18 and 35 years old in good health. This chain uses TRBV14 with TRBJ2-1; a weak D match, TRBD1 (6 bases). The CDR3 nucleotides read TGTGCCAGCAGCCAAGTTGAAGGGGGACCCTACAATGAGCAGTTCTTC. It encodes CASSQVEGGPYNEQFF. The variable domain in full, completed from reference TRBV14 and TRBJ2-1, reads EAGVTQFPSHSVIEKGQTVTLRCDPISGHDNLYWYRRVMGKEIKFLLHFVKESKQDESGMPNNRFLAERTGGTYSTLKVQPAELEDSGVYFCASSQVEGGPYNEQFFGPGTRLTVL.